The 26 T cell receptor beta chains below all came from one sample that was sequenced in a study of cytomegalovirus exposure and HLA in healthy donors. The PCR had 60 Vbeta and 13 Jbeta primers. Some clones are missing from TCRdb's copy, which holds only in-frame ones; the method was immunoSEQ multiplex PCR. The sample lists around 200,000 clones; 65% to 80% were seen once. The sample taken for sequencing was PBMCs. These receptors all stem from a girl aged 2 to 10 in good health and CMV-seronegative.

V usage is TRBV5-6 and J usage is TRBJ2-6, with D unresolved. Trimming shortened V by 1 base and J by 4 bases, and 18 bases separated the two germline ends. Germline CDR1 is SGHDT and CDR2 is YYEEEE. The CDR3 length is 18 residues. The chain's CDR3 is CASSLLMAGTHGANVLTF. Here the CDR3 DNA reads TGTGCCAGCAGCTTGCTTATGGCAGGTACCCACGGGGCCAACGTCCTGACTTTC.

The rearrangement uses TRBV5-1 and TRBJ2-5, with 10 bases fitting TRBD1. V dropped 4 bases and J dropped 4; count of bases not matched to a gene: 4. CDR3 length: 14 amino acids. Per germline, CDR1 SGHRS and CDR2 YFSETQ. This chain's CDR3 is CASSPTGGLETQYF. DNA for the CDR3: TGCGCCAGCAGCCCGACAGGGGGCTTAGAGACCCAGTACTTC.

CDR3 nucleotide sequence: TGCGCCAGCAGCTTGGGTAGGGGGATAGCTAACTATGGCTACACCTTC. Protein product: CASSLGRGIANYGYTF. J is TRBJ1-2 and V is TRBV5-1; a weak D match, TRBD1 (6 bases). There are 16 residues in the CDR3. CDR1 is SGHRS and CDR2 is YFSETQ in the germline V gene. Trimming took 0 bases from V and 0 from J, leaving 12 bases between them.

This rearrangement joins TRBV4-1 to TRBJ2-2; D is uncertain. The CDR3 spans 13 residues. The germline V and J ends were trimmed by 4 bases and 6 bases, with 9 bases remaining between them. CDR1 is MGHRA and CDR2 is YSYEKL in the germline V gene. Here the CDR3 DNA reads TGCGCCAGCAGCCTTCGTATTCCCGGGGAGCTGTTTTTT. Translation: CASSLRIPGELFF.

The chain combines TRBV19 with TRBJ2-7, with 10 bases matching TRBD2. Germline CDR1 is LNHDA and CDR2 is SQIVND (reference sequence). V dropped 8 bases and J dropped 0; count of bases not matched to a gene: 7. The CDR3 has 15 amino acids. CDR3 sequence: CASSPSSGSSYEQYF. The CDR3 coding sequence is TGTGCCAGTTCCCCTTCTAGCGGGAGCTCCTACGAGCAGTACTTC. Full variable domain (missing parts from reference TRBV19 and TRBJ2-7): DGGITQSPKYLFRKEGQNVTLSCEQNLNHDAMYWYRQDPGQGLRLIYYSQIVNDFQKGDIAEGYSVSREKKESFPLTVTSAQKNPTAFYLCASSPSSGSSYEQYFGPGTRLTVT.

The DNA for the CDR3 is TGTGCCAGCAGTTACGGTCGGACAGGGGGCACTGAAGCTTTCTTT. Translation: CASSYGRTGGTEAFF. This sequence joins TRBV6-5 and TRBJ1-1; 10 bases match TRBD1. Germline V gene lookup returns CDR1 MNHEY and CDR2 SVGAGI. V shed 2 bases, J shed 4 bases, and the junction held 4 bases outside the gene matches. The CDR3 consists of 15 residues.

This clone was picked up one time. V usage is TRBV5-8 and J usage is TRBJ1-1; 7 bases agree with TRBD1. CDR3 length: 16 amino acids. Unmatched junction bases numbered 6, after V lost 0 bases and J lost 1 base. The germline gives CDR1 SGHTS, CDR2 YDEGEE. The CDR3 spells CASSLVHQGENTEAFF. CDR3 nucleotide sequence: TGTGCCAGCAGCTTGGTTCATCAGGGGGAGAACACTGAAGCTTTCTTT.

The CDR3 coding sequence is TGTGCCAGCAGCGTAGGTGGTCAGCGGACGGAGACCCAGTACTTC. It encodes CASSVGGQRTETQYF. The chain carries TRBV9 and TRBJ2-5; maybe TRBD2 (5 bases). There are 15 residues in the CDR3. From germline, CDR1 is SGDLS and CDR2 YYNGEE. V lost 0 bases, J lost 5 bases, and 14 bases lay in between.

V and J are TRBV25-1 and TRBJ1-2; no firm D call. The V gene's germline CDR1 is MGHDK and CDR2 SYGVNS. Trimming removed 5 bases from V and 3 bases from J, with 25 bases in between. CDR3 length: 18 amino acids. CDR3 coding DNA: TGTGCCAGCAGTAGGATAGTATTGCCGGGATATAAAGACTATGGCTACACCTTC. This codes for CASSRIVLPGYKDYGYTF.

V is TRBV19 and J is TRBJ2-1; D is possibly TRBD2 (5 bases). The CDR3 has 18 amino acids. V gave up 3 bases and J gave up 6 bases, with 24 bases separating them. In germline, CDR1 is LNHDA, CDR2 SQIVND (reference sequence). Here the CDR3 DNA reads TGTGCCAGTAGTATGAGGTGGGATAGGAGCGGAACCATCAATGAGCAGTTCTTC. The encoded protein is CASSMRWDRSGTINEQFF.

The chain couples TRBV29-1 to TRBJ2-5, with 7 bases matching TRBD1. The length of the CDR3 is 14 residues. The ends lost 4 bases at V and 5 bases at J; junction bases unmatched: 10. CDR1 is SQVTM and CDR2 is ANQGSEA in the germline V gene. CDR3: CSVVGTVGFETQYF. DNA for the CDR3: TGCAGCGTTGTTGGGACAGTGGGCTTTGAGACCCAGTACTTC. Drawing the rest from reference TRBV29-1 and TRBJ2-5, the complete variable domain is SAVISQKPSRDICQRGTSLTIQCQVDSQVTMMFWYRQQPGQSLTLIATANQGSEATYESGFVIDKFPISRPNLTFSTLTVSNMSPEDSSIYLCSVVGTVGFETQYFGPGTRLLVL.

This chain uses TRBV27 with TRBJ2-7, with 8 bases aligning to TRBD1. Germline V gene data show CDR1 as MNHEY and CDR2 as SMNVEV (reference sequence). Germline trimming cut 4 bases from V and 7 bases from J; bases unmatched to any gene: 18. This CDR3 spans 17 amino acids. The CDR3, as DNA: TGTGCCAGCAGTTCTATAAGACAGGGGCGCGAAGGAGTGGAGCAGTACTTC. It is translated as CASSSIRQGREGVEQYF.

This chain links TRBV7-6 with TRBJ1-2, with D possibly TRBD1 on 5 matching bases. The CDR3 sequence is 15 residues long. The germline V gene encodes CDR1 SGHVS and CDR2 FNYEAQ. Trimming stripped 1 base from V and 6 bases from J, with 15 bases between. The chain's CDR3 is CASSLGGLGWDGYTF. For the CDR3, the DNA is TGTGCCAGCAGCTTAGGGGGACTAGGCTGGGATGGCTACACCTTC.

The chain has TRBV27 and TRBJ1-1; D is perhaps TRBD1 (6 bases). The CDR3 runs 15 residues. The germline V gene encodes CDR1 MNHEY and CDR2 SMNVEV (reference sequence). Deletions cut 7 bases from V and 0 bases from J, with 15 bases between. This CDR3 is CASISRGGLNTEAFF. The CDR3 DNA reads as TGTGCCAGCATCTCGAGGGGGGGTTTGAACACTGAAGCTTTCTTT.

The gene calls are TRBV2 and TRBJ1-5; 12 positions match TRBD1. Germline V gene sequence: CDR1 SNHLY, CDR2 FYNNEI. This CDR3 comprises 17 residues. V lost 4 bases, J lost 5 bases, and 9 bases stayed unmatched. CDR3 coding DNA: TGTGCCAGCAGTGCATCCGGGACAGGGGGCTTGTATCAGCCCCAGCATTTT. Translated: CASSASGTGGLYQPQHF.

This rearrangement joins TRBV25-1 to TRBJ2-1; 10 nucleotides line up with TRBD2. The length of the CDR3 is 17 residues. V shed 2 bases, J shed 5 bases, and the junction held 9 bases outside the gene matches. CDR1 MGHDK and CDR2 SYGVNS come from the germline V gene. The CDR3 coding sequence is TGTGCCAGCAGTGAAAGGGATCTAGCGGGGGCCGACAATGAGCAGTTCTTC. This encodes CASSERDLAGADNEQFF.

V is TRBV7-8 and J is TRBJ1-1, with D uncertain. With 1 base removed from V and 6 bases from J, the gap between germline ends came to 6 bases. This CDR3 spans 12 amino acids. Germline V lookup: CDR1 SGHVS, CDR2 FQNEAQ. CDR3 nucleotide sequence: TGTGCCAGCAGCTTAGGACGGGCTGAAGCTTTCTTT. It codes for CASSLGRAEAFF.

The rearrangement joins TRBV5-6 to TRBJ1-1; 8 nucleotides line up with TRBD1. Germline V gene data show CDR1 as SGHDT and CDR2 as YYEEEE. V dropped 5 bases and J dropped 5; count of bases not matched to a gene: 5. The CDR3 extends over 13 amino acids. CDR3 sequence (DNA): TGTGCCAGCAGGTTACAGGGGGGAACTGAAGCTTTCTTT. The encoded protein is CASRLQGGTEAFF. The entire variable domain, with the rest obtained from reference TRBV5-6 and TRBJ1-1, is as follows: DAGVTQSPTHLIKTRGQQVTLRCSPKSGHDTVSWYQQALGQGPQFIFQYYEEEERQRGNFPDRFSGHQFPNYSSELNVNALLLGDSALYLCASRLQGGTEAFFGQGTRLTVV.

This clone was observed a single time. The chain recombines TRBV5-1 with TRBJ2-3; D may be TRBD2 (5 bases). V was trimmed by 0 bases and J by 4 bases, leaving 15 bases between them. Per germline, CDR1 SGHRS and CDR2 YFSETQ. The CDR3 consists of 16 residues. CDR3 nucleotide sequence: TGCGCCAGCAGCTTGGGGGATCGACTACGGGCAGATACGCAGTATTTT. Translation: CASSLGDRLRADTQYF.

J is TRBJ2-2 and V is TRBV18; D not resolved. The germline V gene has CDR1 KGHSH and CDR2 LQKENI. The CDR3 totals 14 residues. Trimming took 6 bases from V and 7 from J, leaving 15 bases between them. This chain's CDR3 is CASSPVARGGELFF. As DNA, the CDR3 is TGTGCCAGCTCCCCTGTCGCTCGAGGCGGGGAGCTGTTTTTT.

The J gene is TRBJ2-5, the V gene TRBV7-9, with 10 bases fitting TRBD2. Matching the DNA end better, TRBJ2-7 makes the J call doubtful. Germline values: CDR1 SEHNR, CDR2 FQNEAQ (reference sequence). The length of the CDR3 is 16 residues. The CDR3, as DNA: TGTGCCAGCAGCTTAGTGGGGCTAGCGGGAGAGTACGAGCAGTACTTC. Protein product: CASSLVGLAGEYEQYF.

The rearrangement uses TRBV15 and TRBJ1-1; TRBD1 agrees at 9 bases. The CDR3 has 14 residues. V trimming: 2 bases; J trimming: 5 bases; junction bases outside the gene matches: 3. Germline V CDR1 and CDR2: LNHNV, YYDKDF (reference sequence). CDR3 residues: CATSRTGGRTEAFF. The CDR3 DNA reads TGTGCCACCAGCAGAACAGGGGGCCGGACTGAAGCTTTCTTT.

This chain connects TRBV7-2 to TRBJ2-5; D is ambiguous. CDR3 length: 14 residues. Germline V gives CDR1 SGHTA, CDR2 FQGNSA. The V and J ends lost 2 bases and 5 bases respectively, with 12 bases between them. The CDR3 DNA reads as TGTGCCAGCAGCTTAATGAAAATACATGAGACCCAGTACTTC. This codes for CASSLMKIHETQYF.

The rearrangement joins TRBV4-1 to TRBJ1-5; D not resolved. Germline loops: CDR1 MGHRA, CDR2 YSYEKL. The germline V and J ends were trimmed by 4 bases and 0 bases, with 7 bases remaining between them. The CDR3 sequence is 14 residues long. The CDR3 sequence: CASSPVVSNQPQHF. The CDR3 nucleotides are TGCGCCAGCAGCCCGGTGGTTAGCAATCAGCCCCAGCATTTT.

With regard to this clone: Mismatch with germline at one junction end may stem from a read error. The rearrangement joins TRBV7-9 to TRBJ1-5, with TRBD1 matching over 7 bases. The CDR3 contains 15 residues. Germline CDR1 reads SEHNR; CDR2 reads FQNEAQ (reference sequence). CDR3 region: CSSSPNRGINQPQHF. The CDR3 DNA reads TGTTCCAGCAGCCCAAACAGGGGAATCAATCAGCCCCAGCATTTT.

The chain couples TRBV29-1 to TRBJ1-1; 7 bases fit TRBD1. Unmatched junction bases numbered 17, after V lost 5 bases and J lost 11 bases. This CDR3 contains 14 residues. CDR1 and CDR2 from the germline V gene are SQVTM and ANQGSEA. The CDR3 region is CSVNSLGPAGGAFF. The CDR3 nucleotides read TGCAGCGTTAACAGTTTGGGACCGGCAGGGGGGGCTTTCTTT.